A selection of T cell receptor beta chains follows, all from one sample in a study of blood T cell repertoires in COVID-19. Produced via immunoSEQ multiplex PCR; TCRdb's table is partial and in-frame only. In the table there are around 400,000 clones, roughly nine tenths of which are singletons. What was sequenced was peripheral blood. Receptor source: a man between 35 and 55 years old with acute or convalescent COVID-19. CDR3s include the opening cysteine and the closing phenylalanine or tryptophan. The D gene is left open where the match is weak. The size entry is marked missing in some rows and otherwise reads once, few, many or a size class.

v_gene: TRBV19; len: 15; d_gene: -; abundance: -; j_gene: TRBJ1-2; CDR3aa: CASSIGAGGLDGYTF; CDR3nt: TGTGCCAGTAGTATAGGGGCCGGAGGGTTGGATGGCTACACCTTC
v_gene: TRBV2; len: 12; d_gene: TRBD1; abundance: -; j_gene: TRBJ1-2; CDR3aa: CASRGQIYGYTF; CDR3nt: TGTGCCAGCAGGGGACAGATCTATGGCTACACCTTC
v_gene: TRBV7-2; len: 12; d_gene: -; abundance: -; j_gene: TRBJ1-2; CDR3aa: CASSLPGYGYTF; CDR3nt: TGTGCCAGCAGCCTACCGGGCTATGGCTACACCTTC
v_gene: TRBV4-1; len: 21; d_gene: TRBD2; abundance: few; j_gene: TRBJ2-4; CDR3aa: CASSQGAGGRRNYVAKNIQYF; CDR3nt: TGCGCCAGCAGCCAAGGAGCGGGGGGGCGAAGAAACTATGTGGCCAAAAACATTCAGTACTTC
v_gene: TRBV5-4; len: 15; d_gene: -; abundance: -; j_gene: TRBJ1-2; CDR3aa: CASSPGGGGDYGYTF; CDR3nt: TGTGCCAGCAGCCCAGGTGGGGGGGGTGACTATGGCTACACCTTC
v_gene: TRBV4-1; len: 15; d_gene: -; abundance: -; j_gene: TRBJ1-1; CDR3aa: CASSVQDVGNTEAFF; CDR3nt: TGCGCCAGCAGCGTACAGGATGTTGGTAACACTGAAGCTTTCTTT
v_gene: TRBV5-1; len: 15; d_gene: TRBD1; abundance: -; j_gene: TRBJ1-4; CDR3aa: CASSLTTGGNEKLFF; CDR3nt: TGCGCCAGCAGCTTGACGACAGGGGGTAATGAAAAACTGTTTTTT
v_gene: TRBV4-2; len: 16; d_gene: -; abundance: -; j_gene: TRBJ1-2; CDR3aa: CASSQDRLRLAYGYTF; CDR3nt: TGTGCCAGCAGCCAAGACCGATTGAGGCTCGCCTATGGCTACACCTTC
v_gene: TRBV7-8; len: 14; d_gene: -; abundance: -; j_gene: TRBJ1-5; CDR3aa: CASSPRTLNQPQHF; CDR3nt: TGTGCCAGCAGCCCCCGGACACTTAATCAGCCCCAGCATTTT
v_gene: TRBV18; len: 15; d_gene: TRBD1; abundance: -; j_gene: TRBJ1-4; CDR3aa: CASSDGTGANEKLFF; CDR3nt: TGTGCCAGCTCAGATGGGACAGGGGCTAATGAAAAACTGTTTTTT
v_gene: TRBV2; len: 14; d_gene: -; abundance: -; j_gene: TRBJ1-1; CDR3aa: CASSEEQGHTEAFF; CDR3nt: TGTGCCAGCAGTGAGGAACAGGGCCACACTGAAGCTTTCTTT
v_gene: TRBV12-3/TRBV12-4; len: 11; d_gene: -; abundance: few; j_gene: TRBJ1-1; CDR3aa: CASSPGVKAFF; CDR3nt: TGTGCCAGCAGTCCAGGGGTGAAAGCTTTCTTT
v_gene: TRBV19; len: 15; d_gene: TRBD1; abundance: -; j_gene: TRBJ2-7; CDR3aa: CASSIVGQGAGEQYF; CDR3nt: TGTGCCAGTAGTATAGTCGGACAGGGGGCGGGCGAGCAGTACTTC
v_gene: TRBV29-1; len: 12; d_gene: -; abundance: -; j_gene: TRBJ2-7; CDR3aa: CSVDRGPYEQYF; CDR3nt: TGCAGCGTTGACAGGGGTCCCTACGAGCAGTACTTC
v_gene: TRBV4-1; len: 15; d_gene: -; abundance: -; j_gene: TRBJ1-2; CDR3aa: CASSQDQAQGYGYTF; CDR3nt: TGCGCCAGCAGCCAAGACCAGGCACAGGGATATGGCTACACCTTC
v_gene: TRBV6-5; len: 14; d_gene: -; abundance: -; j_gene: TRBJ2-7; CDR3aa: CASSYGNRVYEQYF; CDR3nt: TGTGCCAGCAGTTACGGGAACAGGGTCTACGAGCAGTACTTC
v_gene: TRBV28; len: 12; d_gene: -; abundance: -; j_gene: TRBJ1-4; CDR3aa: CASSLFSEKLFF; CDR3nt: TGTGCCAGCAGTTTGTTCAGTGAAAAACTGTTTTTT
v_gene: TRBV6-1; len: 15; d_gene: TRBD1; abundance: -; j_gene: TRBJ2-7; CDR3aa: CASSEGLGQGREQYF; CDR3nt: TGTGCCAGCAGTGAAGGATTGGGACAGGGGCGCGAGCAGTACTTC
v_gene: TRBV6-5; len: 16; d_gene: TRBD1; abundance: once; j_gene: TRBJ1-1; CDR3aa: CASSYAWTGGNTEAFF; CDR3nt: TGTGCCAGCAGTTACGCTTGGACAGGGGGCAACACTGAAGCTTTCTTT
v_gene: TRBV5-6; len: 14; d_gene: TRBD1; abundance: once; j_gene: TRBJ1-3; CDR3aa: CASSARDSGNTIYF; CDR3nt: TGTGCCAGCAGCGCCCGGGACAGTGGAAACACCATATATTTT
v_gene: TRBV6-2/TRBV6-3; len: 18; d_gene: -; abundance: once; j_gene: TRBJ1-5; CDR3aa: CASSHLGRRGLSNQPQHF; CDR3nt: TGTGCCAGCAGCCATCTAGGCCGCAGGGGCCTTAGCAATCAGCCCCAGCATTTT
v_gene: TRBV7-9; len: 12; d_gene: -; abundance: -; j_gene: TRBJ2-3; CDR3aa: CASSFSPDTQYF; CDR3nt: TGTGCCAGCAGCTTCTCTCCAGATACGCAGTATTTT
v_gene: TRBV6-5; len: 15; d_gene: TRBD1; abundance: -; j_gene: TRBJ1-1; CDR3aa: CASSYSSGGDTEAFF; CDR3nt: TGTGCCAGCAGTTACTCGTCAGGGGGTGACACTGAAGCTTTCTTT
v_gene: TRBV10-1; len: 16; d_gene: TRBD1; abundance: -; j_gene: TRBJ2-1; CDR3aa: CASSESGTGGYNEQFF; CDR3nt: TGCGCCAGCAGTGAGTCCGGGACAGGGGGCTACAATGAGCAGTTCTTC
v_gene: TRBV25-1; len: 14; d_gene: -; abundance: -; j_gene: TRBJ1-2; CDR3aa: CASRKTGSGYGYTF; CDR3nt: TGTGCCAGCAGGAAAACAGGGTCTGGGTATGGCTACACCTTC
v_gene: TRBV5-1; len: 14; d_gene: -; abundance: -; j_gene: TRBJ2-2; CDR3aa: CASSPGQFTGELFF; CDR3nt: TGCGCCAGCAGCCCCGGACAGTTCACCGGGGAGCTGTTTTTT
v_gene: TRBV7-9; len: 14; d_gene: TRBD2; abundance: -; j_gene: TRBJ2-5; CDR3aa: CASSLGHGGDIQYF; CDR3nt: TGTGCCAGCAGCTTAGGACACGGGGGGGATATTCAGTACTTC
v_gene: TRBV18; len: 14; d_gene: -; abundance: -; j_gene: TRBJ2-3; CDR3aa: CASSPSMLTDTQYF; CDR3nt: TGTGCCAGCTCACCAAGCATGCTCACAGATACGCAGTATTTT
v_gene: TRBV11-2; len: 14; d_gene: -; abundance: -; j_gene: TRBJ2-7; CDR3aa: CASSLATKSYEQYF; CDR3nt: TGTGCCAGCAGCTTAGCCACAAAATCCTACGAGCAGTACTTC
v_gene: TRBV2; len: 13; d_gene: -; abundance: -; j_gene: TRBJ1-4; CDR3aa: CASSGTAGEKLFF; CDR3nt: TGTGCCAGCAGTGGGACAGCGGGGGAAAAACTGTTTTTT
v_gene: TRBV7-4; len: 17; d_gene: TRBD1; abundance: once; j_gene: TRBJ1-4; CDR3aa: CASSYPGTGGPNEKLFF; CDR3nt: TGTGCCAGCAGCTATCCCGGGACAGGGGGCCCGAATGAAAAACTGTTTTTT
v_gene: TRBV21-1; len: 18; d_gene: -; abundance: once; j_gene: TRBJ1-4; CDR3aa: CASSKGPYYRPFGEKLFF; CDR3nt: TGTGCCAGCAGCAAAGGACCATACTACCGCCCCTTTGGGGAAAAACTGTTTTTT
v_gene: TRBV5-1; len: 16; d_gene: TRBD1; abundance: -; j_gene: TRBJ2-7; CDR3aa: CASSLRGQGTSHEQYF; CDR3nt: TGCGCCAGCAGCTTAAGGGGACAGGGAACCTCTCACGAGCAGTACTTC
v_gene: TRBV6-5; len: 14; d_gene: TRBD2; abundance: -; j_gene: TRBJ2-3; CDR3aa: CASRRTRSTDTQYF; CDR3nt: TGTGCCAGCAGAAGGACTAGAAGCACAGATACGCAGTATTTT
v_gene: TRBV28; len: 13; d_gene: -; abundance: -; j_gene: TRBJ1-6; CDR3aa: CASTGLNNSPLHF; CDR3nt: TGTGCCAGCACGGGACTCAATAATTCACCCCTCCACTTT
v_gene: TRBV6-2/TRBV6-3; len: 16; d_gene: -; abundance: -; j_gene: TRBJ1-2; CDR3aa: CASSYFAGPAFYGYTF; CDR3nt: TGTGCCAGCAGTTACTTCGCAGGTCCAGCCTTCTATGGCTACACCTTC
v_gene: TRBV18; len: 14; d_gene: TRBD1; abundance: -; j_gene: TRBJ1-1; CDR3aa: CASSAGTGFTEAFF; CDR3nt: TGTGCCAGCTCAGCCGGGACAGGGTTCACTGAAGCTTTCTTT
v_gene: TRBV9; len: 16; d_gene: -; abundance: -; j_gene: TRBJ2-7; CDR3aa: CATHSPKTGGSYEQYF; CDR3nt: TGTGCCACGCATAGTCCCAAGACAGGAGGTTCCTACGAGCAGTACTTC
v_gene: TRBV30; len: 15; d_gene: TRBD2; abundance: -; j_gene: TRBJ2-3; CDR3aa: CAWNRGTSGTDTQYF; CDR3nt: TGTGCCTGGAACCGAGGGACTAGCGGAACAGATACGCAGTATTTT
v_gene: TRBV7-3; len: 16; d_gene: TRBD1; abundance: -; j_gene: TRBJ1-1; CDR3aa: CASSPRTGAENTEAFF; CDR3nt: TGTGCCAGCAGCCCCCGGACAGGGGCGGAGAACACTGAAGCTTTCTTT
v_gene: TRBV9; len: 19; d_gene: -; abundance: -; j_gene: TRBJ2-1; CDR3aa: CASSPRDPLGGPSRNEQFF; CDR3nt: TGTGCCAGCAGCCCACGGGACCCCCTGGGGGGGCCCTCGAGGAATGAGCAGTTCTTC
v_gene: TRBV9; len: 14; d_gene: -; abundance: once; j_gene: TRBJ1-4; CDR3aa: CASSVAGSREKLFF; CDR3nt: TGTGCCAGCAGCGTAGCGGGGAGTCGGGAAAAACTGTTTTTT
v_gene: TRBV28; len: 14; d_gene: TRBD1; abundance: -; j_gene: TRBJ2-7; CDR3aa: CASRSGTGTYEQYF; CDR3nt: TGTGCCAGCAGATCGGGGACAGGCACCTACGAGCAGTACTTC
v_gene: TRBV27; len: 17; d_gene: TRBD2; abundance: -; j_gene: TRBJ2-1; CDR3aa: CASSLFPSGPDVNEQFF; CDR3nt: TGTGCCAGCAGTTTATTCCCTAGCGGGCCAGACGTCAATGAGCAGTTCTTC
v_gene: TRBV9; len: 14; d_gene: TRBD1; abundance: -; j_gene: TRBJ2-3; CDR3aa: CASSVGRQGHTQYF; CDR3nt: TGTGCCAGCAGCGTAGGGAGACAGGGCCATACGCAGTATTTT
v_gene: TRBV18; len: 13; d_gene: -; abundance: -; j_gene: TRBJ1-1; CDR3aa: CASSPEWGVEAFF; CDR3nt: TGTGCCAGCTCACCGGAATGGGGGGTCGAAGCTTTCTTT
v_gene: TRBV11-2; len: 15; d_gene: TRBD2; abundance: -; j_gene: TRBJ2-1; CDR3aa: CASSIAAGAYNEQFF; CDR3nt: TGTGCCAGCAGCATTGCGGCGGGAGCCTACAATGAGCAGTTCTTC
v_gene: TRBV7-9; len: 15; d_gene: TRBD1; abundance: -; j_gene: TRBJ2-7; CDR3aa: CASSLTGGQGYEQYF; CDR3nt: TGTGCCAGCAGCTTAACGGGCGGACAGGGCTACGAGCAGTACTTC
v_gene: TRBV5-4; len: 18; d_gene: TRBD1; abundance: -; j_gene: TRBJ1-2; CDR3aa: CASSSSRDRGKGDYGYTF; CDR3nt: TGTGCCAGCAGCTCGTCCCGGGACAGGGGAAAAGGTGACTATGGCTACACCTTC
v_gene: TRBV19; len: 15; d_gene: -; abundance: -; j_gene: TRBJ2-3; CDR3aa: CASSIDEEGTDTQYF; CDR3nt: TGTGCCAGTAGTATAGATGAGGAGGGCACAGATACGCAGTATTTT
v_gene: TRBV6-5; len: 13; d_gene: TRBD1; abundance: -; j_gene: TRBJ1-4; CDR3aa: CASSYGQGGKLFF; CDR3nt: TGTGCCAGCAGTTATGGACAGGGTGGAAAACTGTTTTTT
v_gene: TRBV18; len: 15; d_gene: TRBD1; abundance: -; j_gene: TRBJ1-2; CDR3aa: CASSALTGGFYGYTF; CDR3nt: TGTGCCAGCTCAGCTCTGACAGGGGGGTTCTATGGCTACACCTTC
v_gene: TRBV12-3/TRBV12-4; len: 12; d_gene: -; abundance: once; j_gene: TRBJ2-2; CDR3aa: CASSSSPGELFF; CDR3nt: TGTGCCAGCAGTTCTTCCCCCGGGGAGCTGTTTTTT